This record covers a single TCR beta chain. This specimen comes from a study of T cell responses to AZD1222 COVID-19 vaccine. The table came from immunoSEQ multiplex PCR; TCRdb's copy has only in-frame clones and leaves some out. The table lists around 150,000 clones, about 90% of them singletons. V lost 10 bases, J lost 0 bases, and 7 bases stayed unmatched. Germline V CDR1 and CDR2: WSHSY, SAAADI. CDR3 length: 14 amino acids. The chain carries TRBV10-2 and TRBJ2-7; 9 bases line up with TRBD2. This material consisted of peripheral blood, taken 28 days after the second dose of the MenACWY control vaccine. The receptor was derived from an adult who received the MenACWY meningococcal vaccine as a control. CDR3 in amino acids: CATKLAGISYEQYF. CDR3 in DNA: TGCGCCACCAAACTAGCGGGCATCTCCTACGAGCAGTACTTC.